This T cell receptor beta chain originates from a study of blood T cell repertoires in COVID-19. Study in general: Researchers got acute and convalescent COVID-19 samples from the United States, Italy and Spain. PBMCs, B-cell-depleted T cells, or T cells were the source of the cDNA or gDNA that made up the material.

V was cut by 4 bases and J by 4 bases, with 15 bases left in between. The CDR3 consists of 15 residues. Germline assignment: CDR1 LGHNA and CDR2 YNFKEQ. Per the original methods: Estimates of nucleated cell counts were drawn from the amplification of reference gene primers. Generated by immunoSEQ multiplex PCR, the TCRdb table keeps only in-frame clones and is missing some. The DNA gave D and trimming, while V, J and clone size come from that table. Here the sample spans fewer than 200,000 clones, around 72% being singletons. The V and J genes are TRBV4-2 and TRBJ2-3; TRBD2 might be the D (6 bases). Input material: peripheral blood. The clonotype was recovered from a woman older than 75 with acute or convalescent COVID-19. The CDR3 sequence is CASSPAGSRADTQYF. Here the CDR3 DNA reads TGTGCCAGCAGCCCGGCCGGGAGTAGGGCAGATACGCAGTATTTT.